The sequence of this TCR beta chain was determined in a study of regulatory T cells in long-lasting Graves disease. General study points: Possibly, too few samples lowered accuracy. Favoring TRBV28, TRBJ1-2 and TRBJ2-5 was a feature seen in persistent disease.

HTBI primers from iRepertoire and Arm-PCR of CDR3 regions yielded the TCR beta libraries. TCRdb re-called the multiplex PCR reads with MiXCR, one entry per CDR3 protein. The table has about 310,000 distinct CDR3 sequences, approximately 20% seen once; the top ten hold about 38%. Time point in this sample: newly diagnosed GD, antithyroid drugs for less than 3 months. RNA isolated from PBMCs was used to make the TCR library. Patients all came to the study from an endocrinology department in Xi'an, China. EDTA tubes were used for drawing around 9 milliliters of peripheral blood. V gave up 2 bases and J gave up 7 bases; unmatched junction bases: 10. The CDR3 is 16 residues long. In the case of this clonotype: Its cognate antigen is unknown.

This sequence joins TRBV12-3 or TRBV12-4 and TRBJ2-2; 7 bases map to TRBD1. The specimen was peripheral blood mononuclear cells (PBMCs), collected at new diagnosis, from a patient treated with antithyroid drugs. This TCR derives from a female donor with Graves disease. This CDR3 is CASSLRQTGAGGELFF. The CDR3 nucleotides are TGTGCCAGCAGTTTACGCCAAACAGGGGCGGGCGGGGAGCTGTTTTTT.